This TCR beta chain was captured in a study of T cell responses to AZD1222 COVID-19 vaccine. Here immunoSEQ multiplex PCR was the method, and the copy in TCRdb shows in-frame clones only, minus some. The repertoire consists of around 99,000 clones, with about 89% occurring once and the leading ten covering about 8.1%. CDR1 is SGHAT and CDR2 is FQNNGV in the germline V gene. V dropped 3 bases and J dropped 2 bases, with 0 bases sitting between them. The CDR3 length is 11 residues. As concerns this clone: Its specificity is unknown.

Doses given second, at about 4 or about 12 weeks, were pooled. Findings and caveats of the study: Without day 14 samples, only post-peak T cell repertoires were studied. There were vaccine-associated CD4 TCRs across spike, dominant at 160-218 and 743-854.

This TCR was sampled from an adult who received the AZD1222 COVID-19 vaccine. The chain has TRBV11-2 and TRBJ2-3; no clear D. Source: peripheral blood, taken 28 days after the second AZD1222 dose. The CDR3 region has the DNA TGTGCCAGCAGCTTCACAGATACGCAGTATTTT. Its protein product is CASSFTDTQYF.